The 15 T cell receptor beta chains below were found in one sample sequenced in a study of CD8 T cells in ankylosing spondylitis. TCRdb reprocessed the 5' RACE reads with MiXCR, giving one entry per CDR3 protein. This table holds around 250,000 distinct CDR3 sequences, 9.5% to 12% found once. The source material was blood, either unsorted or a sorted T cell fraction (not recorded which). These receptors all stem from a male donor with ankylosing spondylitis or in good health (not recorded which).

In this sample, this clonotype turned up many times. V usage is TRBV27 and J usage is TRBJ1-2; D is possibly TRBD1 (6 bases). V was pared by 2 bases and J by 6 bases, with 13 bases between. Germline CDR1 and CDR2: MNHEY and SMNVEV (reference sequence). This CDR3 is 14 amino acids long. The CDR3 loop reads CASSLGGQRHGYTF. CDR3 coding DNA: TGTGCCAGCAGTTTAGGAGGACAGCGACATGGCTACACCTTC.

This clonotype was counted ten times or more. The chain links TRBV7-6 to TRBJ1-1; D remains unclear. V lost 1 base and J 3 bases, leaving 12 bases between the germline ends. The CDR3 has 15 residues. Germline lookup yields CDR1 SGHVS and CDR2 FNYEAQ. CDR3 nucleotides: TGTGCCAGCAGCTTAGGCGGGCGGAGGGACACTGAAGCTTTCTTT. Amino acids: CASSLGGRRDTEAFF.

In this sample, this clonotype turned up a few times. The chain carries TRBV5-1 and TRBJ2-3, with TRBD2 identical over 12 bases. The CDR3 loop spans 16 amino acids. Germline-derived CDR1 and CDR2 are SGHRS and YFSETQ. J was trimmed by 3 bases and V by 6 bases; bases with no gene match: 8. For the CDR3, the DNA is TGCGCCAGCACCCTGGGACTAGCGGGCCATACAGATACGCAGTATTTT. Its translation is CASTLGLAGHTDTQYF. Full variable domain (rest looked up from reference TRBV5-1 and TRBJ2-3): KAGVTQTPRYLIKTRGQQVTLSCSPISGHRSVSWYQQTPGQGLQFLFEYFSETQRNKGNFPGRFSGRQFSNSRSEMNVSTLELGDSALYLCASTLGLAGHTDTQYFGPGTRLTVL.

In this sample, this clonotype turned up many times. The V call is TRBV5-1, the J call TRBJ2-7, with 7 nucleotides matching TRBD1. V lost 2 bases, J lost 1 base, and 6 bases stayed unmatched. The CDR3 contains 15 residues. Germline-derived CDR1 and CDR2 are SGHRS and YFSETQ. The CDR3 spells CASSFGTAQSYEQYF. CDR3 sequence (DNA): TGCGCCAGCAGCTTTGGGACAGCCCAATCCTACGAGCAGTACTTC.

This clonotype has ten or more counts. This rearrangement joins TRBV24-1 to TRBJ2-2, with D unclear. The germline CDR1 and CDR2 sequences are KGHDR and SFDVKD. Trimming stripped 6 bases from V and 0 bases from J, with 7 bases between. The CDR3 runs to 14 residues. CDR3 DNA sequence: TGTGCCACCAGTCCCAGATCGAACACCGGGGAGCTGTTTTTT. Its protein product is CATSPRSNTGELFF.

At least ten counts were recorded for this clonotype. J is TRBJ2-7 and V is TRBV20-1; 7 bases line up with TRBD2. Looked up from germline, CDR1 is DFQATT and CDR2 is SNEGSKA (reference sequence). Trimming at V came to 3 bases and at J to 4 bases, leaving 6 bases not matched to a gene. CDR3 length: 13 amino acids. CDR3 region: CSASPSGEYEQYF. CDR3 nucleotide sequence: TGCAGTGCTAGTCCTAGCGGAGAGTACGAGCAGTACTTC.

This clonotype was recorded many times. V usage is TRBV5-1 and J usage is TRBJ2-2; no firm D call. CDR1 SGHRS and CDR2 YFSETQ come from the germline V gene. CDR3 length: 14 amino acids. Trimming shortened V by 0 bases and J by 4 bases, and 7 bases separated the two germline ends. CDR3 nucleotide sequence: TGCGCCAGCAGCTTGGATTCCAGCACCGGGGAGCTGTTTTTT. It specifies CASSLDSSTGELFF.

This clonotype showed up just a few times. This chain uses TRBV11-2 with TRBJ2-7; the D is unclear. Germline-derived CDR1 and CDR2 are SGHAT and FQNNGV. The CDR3 runs 12 residues. The germline V and J ends were trimmed by 5 bases and 5 bases, with 10 bases remaining between them. CDR3 sequence: CASSRRPDEQYF. CDR3 coding DNA: TGTGCCAGCAGCCGCAGGCCGGACGAGCAGTACTTC.

In its sample, this clonotype was seen many times. The gene calls are TRBV5-1 and TRBJ2-3, with 10 bases aligning to TRBD2. The CDR3 runs to 16 residues. With V trimmed by 0 bases and J by 1 base, 2 bases remained unmatched. CDR1 and CDR2 from the germline V gene are SGHRS and YFSETQ. This CDR3 is CASSLDGTSGTDTQYF. The CDR3 DNA is TGCGCCAGCAGCTTGGATGGGACTAGCGGCACAGATACGCAGTATTTT. The whole variable domain, filled in from reference TRBV5-1 and TRBJ2-3, reads KAGVTQTPRYLIKTRGQQVTLSCSPISGHRSVSWYQQTPGQGLQFLFEYFSETQRNKGNFPGRFSGRQFSNSRSEMNVSTLELGDSALYLCASSLDGTSGTDTQYFGPGTRLTVL.

A few counts support this clonotype. V and J are TRBV6-6 and TRBJ1-5, with a tentative D call TRBD1 (5 bases). V lost 7 bases to trimming and J lost 7 bases, with 14 bases between them. There are 13 residues in the CDR3. Per the germline V gene, CDR1 is MNHNY and CDR2 is SVGAGI (reference sequence). The CDR3 sequence: CASTWGVDQPQHF. In DNA form, the CDR3 reads TGTGCCAGCACCTGGGGGGTAGACCAGCCCCAGCATTTT.

There are a few counts of this clonotype. One base away lies a much larger clone, so this may be a sequencing read error. The rearrangement joins TRBV20-1 to TRBJ2-5, with D possibly called TRBD1 or TRBD2 (5 bases each). The CDR3 has 16 amino acids. CDR1 is DFQATT and CDR2 is SNEGSKA in the germline V gene (reference sequence). The CDR3 here is CCARGFLRDGQETQYF. CDR3 in DNA: TGCTGTGCTAGAGGATTCCTAAGGGACGGCCAAGAGACCCAGTACTTC.

This clonotype was found many times. CDR3 nucleotides: TGTGCCAGCAGCTTAGAAGGATCTGGAAACACCATATATTTT. Protein: CASSLEGSGNTIYF. The rearrangement joins TRBV13 to TRBJ1-3, with D hard to call. Germline V gives CDR1 PRHDT, CDR2 FYEKMQ (reference sequence). V was clipped by 1 base and J by 1 base, with 5 bases between them. This CDR3 spans 14 amino acids. The complete variable domain, with remaining parts taken from reference TRBV13 and TRBJ1-3, reads AAGVIQSPRHLIKEKRETATLKCYPIPRHDTVYWYQQGPGQDPQFLISFYEKMQSDKGSIPDRFSAQQFSDYHSELNMSSLELGDSALYFCASSLEGSGNTIYFGEGSWLTVV.

This clonotype was counted ten times or more. This chain uses TRBV6-1 with TRBJ1-1; D call uncertain. Germline CDR1 is MNHNS and CDR2 is SASEGT. The CDR3 is made up of 14 amino acids. V was pared by 7 bases and J by 4 bases, with 16 bases between. Here the CDR3 reads CASTLEGGITEAFF. The CDR3 DNA is TGTGCCAGCACTCTGGAGGGCGGGATCACTGAAGCTTTCTTT.

This clonotype was seen ten or more times. This sequence joins TRBV29-1 and TRBJ1-1; possible D gene TRBD1, 5 bases. Trimming took off 7 bases at V and 8 bases at J, with 26 bases between the two ends. This CDR3 contains 15 residues. From germline, CDR1 is SQVTM and CDR2 ANQGSEA. CDR3: CSGLGGTGSKTEAFF. CDR3 bases: TGCAGCGGACTCGGGGGAACAGGTTCTAAAACGGAAGCTTTCTTT.

The V and J genes are TRBV3-1 and TRBJ1-2, with a possible D match to TRBD1 (5 bases). V lost 8 bases to trimming and J lost 2 bases, with 18 bases between them. The V gene's germline CDR1 is LGHDT and CDR2 YNNKEL (reference sequence). The CDR3 consists of 15 residues. CDR3 protein: CASSTQGSGNYGYTF. The CDR3, as DNA: TGTGCCAGCTCGACCCAGGGAAGTGGGAACTATGGCTACACCTTC.